Listed here are 11 T cell receptor beta chains from one sample, sequenced in a study of T cell responses to AZD1222 COVID-19 vaccine (dated by TCRdb to the early 2020s). The protocol used for the library was the immunoSEQ multiplex PCR assay. Held by TCRdb, this immuneACCESS table contains in-frame sequences only and omits some clones. Under half of the omission traces to an unresolved V gene where checked; the cause of the rest is unknown. This sample comprises roughly 130,000 clones, 91% of them detected only once. The top ten constitute approximately 2.8% of the sample. The time point label, as the study defines it: baseline before first vaccination. The sample was peripheral blood, taken on day 0 of AZD1222 vaccination. The source is an adult in good health.

This chain links TRBV24-1 with TRBJ1-4; 7 nucleotides line up with TRBD1. Germline assignment: CDR1 KGHDR and CDR2 SFDVKD. The CDR3 runs 16 residues. The V gene end was trimmed by 5 bases and the J gene end by 0 bases; junction bases not matched to a gene: 5. CDR3 in DNA: TGTGCCACCAGTGTTGCGGGGACAGCAACTAATGAAAAACTGTTTTTT. It is translated as CATSVAGTATNEKLFF.

Only one count was recorded for this clone. V and J are TRBV27 and TRBJ1-6; D is uncertain. The CDR3 loop spans 15 amino acids. Trimming took 4 bases from V and 10 from J, leaving 17 bases between them. Germline V gene data show CDR1 as MNHEY and CDR2 as SMNVEV (reference sequence). The CDR3 loop reads CASSYMDQLGSPLHF. The CDR3 nucleotides read TGTGCCAGCAGTTATATGGACCAGCTTGGGTCACCCCTCCACTTT.

The J gene is TRBJ1-4, the V gene TRBV4-3, with TRBD1 as a possible D gene (5 bases). The V and J ends lost 0 bases and 4 bases respectively, with 15 bases between them. Looked up from germline, CDR1 is LGHNA and CDR2 is YSLEER. This CDR3 has 17 residues. The CDR3 nucleotides read TGCGCCAGCAGCCAAGATGGCGGGACGGGTTTTAATGAAAAACTGTTTTTT. Its protein is CASSQDGGTGFNEKLFF.

In nucleotides, the CDR3 is TGTGCCAGCAGGCTAGATCAGGAGACTGAAGCTTTCTTT. It is translated as CASRLDQETEAFF. This chain connects TRBV28 to TRBJ1-1; no reliable D call. Germline CDR1 and CDR2: MDHEN and SYDVKM. V was shortened by 6 bases and J by 5 bases, with 13 bases between the two germline ends. The CDR3 has 13 residues.

This rearrangement joins TRBV7-2 to TRBJ2-5; 8 bases align to TRBD2. This CDR3 has 14 amino acids. Germline loops: CDR1 SGHTA, CDR2 FQGNSA. The trim removed 5 bases at V and 5 bases at J, leaving 7 bases unmatched. CDR3 coding DNA: TGTGCCAGCAGCCTCGGGAGGGCCAGCGAGACCCAGTACTTC. Protein: CASSLGRASETQYF.

The chain recombines TRBV18 with TRBJ2-5, with unresolved D. V gave up 3 bases and J gave up 1 base, with 3 bases separating them. Per germline, CDR1 KGHSH and CDR2 LQKENI. The CDR3 runs 12 residues. CDR3 protein: CASSPSQETQYF. The CDR3, as DNA: TGTGCCAGCTCACCTAGCCAAGAGACCCAGTACTTC.

This chain links TRBV4-3 with TRBJ2-7; TRBD1 matches 9 bases. This CDR3 is 16 amino acids long. The V and J ends lost 3 bases and 2 bases, in that order; junction bases with no gene match: 8. CDR1 and CDR2 from the germline V gene are LGHNA and YSLEER. In DNA, the CDR3 is TGCGCCAGCAGCCAGGAAACCGGGACAGGGACCTACGAGCAGTACTTC. Translating it yields CASSQETGTGTYEQYF.

The rearrangement uses TRBV29-1 and TRBJ2-3, with D possibly called TRBD1 or TRBD2 (6 bases each). The CDR3 is made up of 18 amino acids. Germline loops: CDR1 SQVTM, CDR2 ANQGSEA. Trimming took off 4 bases at V and 0 bases at J, with 23 bases between the two ends. This CDR3 reads CSVGRGVRLATSTDTQYF. The CDR3 DNA reads TGCAGCGTTGGTAGGGGGGTTCGGCTAGCGACTAGCACAGATACGCAGTATTTT.

The chain carries TRBV7-2 and TRBJ2-6; weak D call: TRBD1 (6 bases). Germline loops: CDR1 SGHTA, CDR2 FQGNSA. V shed 1 base and J shed 0 bases, with 13 bases lying between them. This CDR3 is 18 amino acids long. The CDR3 loop is CASSLDVGTPSGANVLTF. CDR3 in DNA: TGTGCCAGCAGCTTAGATGTAGGGACACCCTCTGGGGCCAACGTCCTGACTTTC. Based on the CDR3 plus reference TRBV7-2 and TRBJ2-6, the full variable domain is GAGVSQSPSNKVTEKGKDVELRCDPISGHTALYWYRQSLGQGLEFLIYFQGNSAPDKSGLPSDRFSAERTGGSVSTLTIQRTQQEDSAVYLCASSLDVGTPSGANVLTFGAGSRLTVL.

This clone was counted between two and nine times. V gene TRBV19 combines with J gene TRBJ1-2; D perhaps matches TRBD1 (5 bases). The V gene's germline CDR1 is LNHDA and CDR2 SQIVND (reference sequence). The CDR3 has 9 residues. CDR3 residues: CHSRGDYTF. In DNA, the CDR3 is TGTCACTCGAGGGGTGACTACACCTTC.

The chain recombines TRBV4-1 with TRBJ2-7; TRBD1 matches 9 bases. The ends lost 1 base at V and 4 bases at J; junction bases unmatched: 5. Germline V lookup: CDR1 MGHRA, CDR2 YSYEKL. This CDR3 region has 15 residues. The DNA for the CDR3 is TGCGCCAGCAGCCAAGCTCGGACAGGGGTATACGAGCAGTACTTC. Translating gives CASSQARTGVYEQYF.